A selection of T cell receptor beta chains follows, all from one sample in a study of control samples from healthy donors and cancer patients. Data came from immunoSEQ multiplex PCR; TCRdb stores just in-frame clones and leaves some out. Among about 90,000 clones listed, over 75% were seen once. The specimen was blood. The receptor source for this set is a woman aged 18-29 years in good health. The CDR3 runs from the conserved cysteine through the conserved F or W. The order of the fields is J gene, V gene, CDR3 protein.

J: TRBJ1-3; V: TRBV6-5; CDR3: CASSSRRGGKYTIYF
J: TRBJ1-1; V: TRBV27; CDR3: CASRTPTVNTEAFF
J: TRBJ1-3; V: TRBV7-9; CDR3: CASSHQGNTIYF
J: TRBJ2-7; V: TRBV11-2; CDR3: CASSLVGTGGEQYF
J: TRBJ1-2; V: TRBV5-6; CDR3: CASSTPSGRVEGGYTF
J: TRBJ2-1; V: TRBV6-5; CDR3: CASALSSYNEQFF
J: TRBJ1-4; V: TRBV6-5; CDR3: CASSPQANEKLFF
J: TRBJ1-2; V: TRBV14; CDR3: CASSQEGQLGYTF
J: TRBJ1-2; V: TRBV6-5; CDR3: CASSYKERDRHYGYTF
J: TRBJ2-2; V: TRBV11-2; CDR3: CASSISGGSTGELFF
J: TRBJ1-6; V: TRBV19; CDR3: CASKTPAESNSPLHF
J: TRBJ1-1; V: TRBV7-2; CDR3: CASSLVYRVTEAFF
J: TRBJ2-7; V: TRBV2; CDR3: CASSDARLDYEQYF
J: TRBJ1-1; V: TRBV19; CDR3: CATQFKGSGFTEAFF
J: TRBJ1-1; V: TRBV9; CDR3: CASSVLLNTEAFF
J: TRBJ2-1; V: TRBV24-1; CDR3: CATSELTGASSYNEQFF
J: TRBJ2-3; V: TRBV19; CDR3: CASSITDTQYF
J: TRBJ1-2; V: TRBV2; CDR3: CASTYKGDRGTPF